The next 25 T cell receptor beta chains were all read from a single sample in a study of shared clonotypes between healthy human individuals (dated by TCRdb to between 2020 and 2021). The method was the immunoSEQ multiplex PCR assay. Imported from immuneACCESS, the table was reduced by TCRdb to in-frame sequences with V and J called. These copies leave out some clones; in studies compared against another copy, an unresolved V gene accounts for under half, and the cause of the remainder is not known. The sample has 530,000 or so clones on record, roughly 85% of them singletons. The top ten hold around an eighth of the sample. Sequencing input: PBMCs. The receptors originated from a woman between 40 and 50 years old in good health. Some clones in this sample may be carry-over from other donors' samples.

The chain is built from TRBV28 and TRBJ1-5; D might be TRBD1 (5 bases). Trimming cost V 3 bases and J 4 bases, with 10 bases left between them. CDR1 MDHEN and CDR2 SYDVKM come from the germline V gene. CDR3 size: 14 residues. The CDR3, as DNA: TGTGCCAGCAGTTTCTCGGGGACTAATCAGCCCCAGCATTTT. The encoded protein is CASSFSGTNQPQHF.

This chain connects TRBV5-1 to TRBJ2-2; D call uncertain. CDR1 and CDR2 (germline): SGHRS, YFSETQ. This CDR3 comprises 14 residues. V lost 0 bases and J lost 4, with 7 bases in between. The DNA for the CDR3 is TGCGCCAGCAGCTTGGACAGTGGCACCGGGGAGCTGTTTTTT. Residues: CASSLDSGTGELFF.

V gene TRBV5-5 combines with J gene TRBJ2-3; no clear D gene. The CDR3 runs to 14 residues. The germline V and J ends were trimmed by 2 bases and 1 base, with 8 bases remaining between them. Germline values: CDR1 SGHKS, CDR2 YYEKEE (reference sequence). The DNA for the CDR3 is TGTGCCAGCAGCTTCGGGTTGGGCACAGATACGCAGTATTTT. This encodes CASSFGLGTDTQYF.

The rearrangement uses TRBV10-2 and TRBJ1-1; D not resolved. Trimming cost V 6 bases and J 1 base, with 3 bases left between them. Germline V gives CDR1 WSHSY, CDR2 SAAADI. There are 11 residues in the CDR3. The CDR3 sequence is CASSGNTEAFF. The CDR3 DNA is TGCGCCAGCAGCGGGAACACTGAAGCTTTCTTT.

This sequence joins TRBV1 and TRBJ2-2; the listed D gene, TRBD2, was not tested against the DNA. TRBV1 is labeled a pseudogene. This CDR3 is built from 18 residues. This CDR3 reads CTSSQVLSGDTNTGELFF. The DNA of the CDR3 is TGCACCAGCAGCCAAGTACTCAGCGGGGATACGAACACCGGGGAGCTGTTTTTT.

The V and J genes are TRBV9 and TRBJ1-4; tentative D call: TRBD1 (5 bases). The V gene lost 4 bases and the J gene lost 8 bases, with 18 bases spanning the gap. CDR1 is SGDLS and CDR2 is YYNGEE in the germline V gene. This CDR3 contains 15 residues. The CDR3 spells CASSLDLGGREKLFF. In DNA form, the CDR3 reads TGTGCCAGCAGCCTAGACTTGGGGGGTCGGGAAAAACTGTTTTTT.

The rearrangement uses TRBV7-6 and TRBJ2-5; the match to TRBD2 covers 14 bases. Trimming cost V 6 bases and J 1 base; bases outside gene matches: 4. The CDR3 has 16 residues. Per the germline V gene, CDR1 is SGHVS and CDR2 is FNYEAQ. This CDR3 is CASRPGLAGVQETQYF. The CDR3 region has the DNA TGTGCCAGCAGGCCGGGACTAGCGGGAGTCCAAGAGACCCAGTACTTC.

The chain combines TRBV18 with TRBJ1-1, with 10 bases that match TRBD1. CDR1 and CDR2 from the germline V gene are KGHSH and LQKENI. V shed 2 bases, J shed 11 bases, and the junction held 8 bases outside the gene matches. CDR3 length equals 14 residues. The CDR3 DNA is TGTGCCAGCTCACCAAGGGGACAGGGGAGAGGTGCTTTCTTT. It is translated as CASSPRGQGRGAFF.

V and J are TRBV7-8 and TRBJ2-3; D is ambiguous. Germline V lookup: CDR1 SGHVS, CDR2 FQNEAQ. CDR3 length: 13 residues. V lost 5 bases, J lost 6 bases, and 12 bases lay in between. Here the CDR3 DNA reads TGTGCCAGCAGCCCGCTAAAGGCGGATACGCAGTATTTT. Protein: CASSPLKADTQYF. The full variable domain, completed using reference TRBV7-8 and TRBJ2-3, is GAGVSQSPRYKVAKRGQDVALRCDPISGHVSLFWYQQALGQGPEFLTYFQNEAQLDKSGLPSDRFFAERPEGSVSTLKIQRTQQEDSAVYLCASSPLKADTQYFGPGTRLTVL.

This chain joins TRBV11-3 and TRBJ2-3, with D perhaps matching TRBD2 (5 bases). Germline-derived CDR1 and CDR2 are SGHNT and YENEEA. The CDR3 is 16 residues long. V shed 1 base and J shed 0 bases, with 11 bases lying between them. The DNA of the CDR3 is TGTGCCAGCAGCTTAGGACTATCTGTTAGCACAGATACGCAGTATTTT. This codes for CASSLGLSVSTDTQYF.

The J gene is TRBJ2-1, the V gene TRBV5-6; possible D gene TRBD2, 6 bases. Germline V gene sequence: CDR1 SGHDT, CDR2 YYEEEE. V dropped 4 bases and J dropped 7 bases, with 21 bases sitting between them. The CDR3 contains 16 residues. This CDR3 is CASSPDPVKAGNEQFF. As DNA, the CDR3 is TGTGCCAGCAGCCCTGACCCGGTGAAGGCGGGGAATGAGCAGTTCTTC.

This clone was recorded at least ten times. This chain connects TRBV28 to TRBJ2-7; no clear D. The V end was cut by 5 bases, the J end by 2 bases, with 13 bases between. This CDR3 is built from 14 residues. Germline V gene lookup returns CDR1 MDHEN and CDR2 SYDVKM. CDR3 loop: CASSPMSGPYEQYF. The DNA of the CDR3 is TGTGCCAGCAGTCCAATGAGTGGCCCCTACGAGCAGTACTTC. Supplemented by reference TRBV28 and TRBJ2-7, the full variable domain reads DVKVTQSSRYLVKRTGEKVFLECVQDMDHENMFWYRQDPGLGLRLIYFSYDVKMKEKGDIPEGYSVSREKKERFSLILESASTNQTSMYLCASSPMSGPYEQYFGPGTRLTVT.

The chain joins TRBV19 to TRBJ2-1, with 7 bases aligning to TRBD1. V dropped 5 bases and J dropped 6; count of bases not matched to a gene: 10. The CDR3 sequence is 15 residues long. CDR1 is LNHDA, CDR2 SQIVND, per germline (reference sequence). CDR3 amino acids: CASSPGQAQGNEQFF. The DNA for the CDR3 is TGTGCCAGTAGTCCAGGACAGGCTCAGGGCAATGAGCAGTTCTTC.

The rearrangement uses TRBV4-1 and TRBJ1-4; D might be TRBD1 (5 bases). The CDR3 sequence is 15 residues long. The germline gives CDR1 MGHRA, CDR2 YSYEKL. Trimming left V 4 bases short and J 0 bases short, with 9 bases between. The DNA for the CDR3 is TGCGCCAGCAGCCGGGGCCTTCCAACTAATGAAAAACTGTTTTTT. It is translated as CASSRGLPTNEKLFF.

The chain employs TRBV11-2 and TRBJ1-1, with a weak D call TRBD1 (6 bases). CDR3 length equals 13 residues. V lost 3 bases, J lost 10 bases, and 15 bases lay in between. Germline V gene lookup returns CDR1 SGHAT and CDR2 FQNNGV. The CDR3 nucleotides are TGTGCCAGCAGCTTCGGACAGCGAGGTGGAGCTTTCTTT. This codes for CASSFGQRGGAFF.

The gene calls are TRBV7-8 and TRBJ2-7; the D call may be TRBD1 or TRBD2 (5 bases each). The V end was cut by 5 bases, the J end by 3 bases, with 17 bases between. The CDR3 sequence is 15 residues long. Germline V CDR1 and CDR2: SGHVS, FQNEAQ. The CDR3 DNA is TGTGCCAGCAGCCAGGTGGGGGAGTCGCGCTACGAGCAGTACTTC. This sequence encodes CASSQVGESRYEQYF.

The V gene is TRBV4-1, the J gene TRBJ2-4; 7 bases fit TRBD2. The CDR3 runs to 16 residues. The V gene's germline CDR1 is MGHRA and CDR2 YSYEKL. The V and J ends lost 1 base and 2 bases, in that order; junction bases with no gene match: 5. The DNA for the CDR3 is TGCGCCAGCAGCCAAGTCGGGGGAGGGCCCAAAAACATTCAGTACTTC. Protein: CASSQVGGGPKNIQYF.

The J gene is TRBJ2-7, the V gene TRBV6-1, with 11 bases that match TRBD2. The CDR3 extends over 15 amino acids. V trimming: 4 bases; J trimming: 9 bases; junction bases outside the gene matches: 11. From germline, CDR1 is MNHNS and CDR2 SASEGT. The CDR3 bases are TGTGCCAGCAGTGTTAGCGGGAGGGGGGGTGTTGGGCAGTACTTC. Translation gives CASSVSGRGGVGQYF.

The chain combines TRBV7-3 with TRBJ2-2; 7 bases agree with TRBD1. The CDR3 length is 14 residues. Germline V gene data show CDR1 as SGHTA and CDR2 as FQGTGA. The V gene end was trimmed by 5 bases and the J gene end by 6 bases; junction bases not matched to a gene: 6. CDR3 bases: TGTGCCAGCAGCATCGGGACAGTACCCGGGGAGCTGTTTTTT. It is translated as CASSIGTVPGELFF.

The rearrangement uses TRBV7-9 and TRBJ1-1; D perhaps matches TRBD1 (6 bases). Between the trimmed V and J ends, which lost 5 bases and 4 bases, there was a span of 11 bases. Germline CDR1 and CDR2: SEHNR and FQNEAQ (reference sequence). There are 13 residues in the CDR3. The CDR3 bases are TGTGCCAGCAGCCTGGGACAAGGCACTGAAGCTTTCTTT. This encodes CASSLGQGTEAFF.

The chain uses TRBV27 and TRBJ2-3; 10 bases are a match to TRBD2. This CDR3 is 15 amino acids long. In germline, CDR1 is MNHEY, CDR2 SMNVEV (reference sequence). Germline trimming cut 5 bases from V and 5 bases from J; bases unmatched to any gene: 7. CDR3 sequence (DNA): TGTGCCAGCAGTCGAAGCCGGACTAGCGGAGATACGCAGTATTTT. It is translated as CASSRSRTSGDTQYF.

The rearrangement joins TRBV5-1 to TRBJ1-4; D remains ambiguous. This CDR3 has 14 residues. V was pared by 2 bases and J by 0 bases, with 5 bases between. The germline V gene encodes CDR1 SGHRS and CDR2 YFSETQ. CDR3 DNA sequence: TGCGCCAGCAGCTTCGGGCCAACTAATGAAAAACTGTTTTTT. As protein: CASSFGPTNEKLFF.

V and J are TRBV11-2 and TRBJ2-7; D gene ambiguous. This CDR3 comprises 13 residues. The germline gives CDR1 SGHAT, CDR2 FQNNGV. Trimming took 5 bases from V and 3 from J, leaving 11 bases between them. In DNA, the CDR3 is TGTGCCAGCAGCCCTGGACCGGGCTACGAGCAGTACTTC. It yields the protein CASSPGPGYEQYF.

J is TRBJ2-7 and V is TRBV6-1; the match to TRBD1 covers 8 bases. Per the germline V gene, CDR1 is MNHNS and CDR2 is SASEGT. V lost 4 bases, J lost 4 bases, and 3 bases stayed unmatched. The CDR3 runs 13 residues. The CDR3: CASSGRTGYEQYF. The CDR3 DNA follows: TGTGCCAGCAGTGGTAGGACAGGGTACGAGCAGTACTTC.

The V and J genes are TRBV28 and TRBJ2-4, with unresolved D. The CDR3 runs 13 residues. Germline-derived CDR1 and CDR2 are MDHEN and SYDVKM. V lost 2 bases, J lost 3 bases, and 5 bases lay in between. The CDR3 bases are TGTGCCAGCAGTTTAGTGGACAAAAACATTCAGTACTTC. This translates into CASSLVDKNIQYF.